These T cell receptor beta chains were read from a single sample in a study of T cell responses to AZD1222 COVID-19 vaccine. Method: immunoSEQ multiplex PCR; TCRdb's copy keeps in-frame clones and lacks some. The table has about 100,000 clones, about 92% seen once. The sample here was peripheral blood, taken on day 0 of AZD1222 vaccination. These receptor sequences come from an adult in good health. Each CDR3 is given with its conserved first and last residue. Fields, in order: J gene, CDR3 length, D gene, clone size, V gene, CDR3 protein, CDR3 DNA. The D gene is left open where the match is weak. Clone sizes are given selectively: once, few, many, or a class where the clone is expanded.

J: TRBJ1-1
length: 17
D: NA
size: NA
V: TRBV7-9
CDR3: CASSLATGTLMNTEAFF
DNA: TGTGCCAGCAGCTTAGCCACCGGGACACTTATGAACACTGAAGCTTTCTTT

J: TRBJ1-5
length: 15
D: NA
size: NA
V: TRBV4-1
CDR3: CASSQVEIGGQPQHF
DNA: TGCGCCAGCAGCCAAGTGGAGATAGGGGGTCAGCCCCAGCATTTT

J: TRBJ1-6
length: 15
D: TRBD1
size: NA
V: TRBV7-3
CDR3: CASSQGAGYNSPLHF
DNA: TGTGCCAGCAGCCAGGGGGCCGGCTATAATTCACCCCTCCACTTT

J: TRBJ1-2
length: 14
D: TRBD1
size: NA
V: TRBV2
CDR3: CASSLDRVDYGYTF
DNA: TGTGCCAGCAGCTTGGACAGGGTGGACTATGGCTACACCTTC

J: TRBJ2-2
length: 14
D: NA
size: NA
V: TRBV9
CDR3: CASSVGGYTGELFF
DNA: TGTGCCAGCAGCGTAGGTGGGTACACCGGGGAGCTGTTTTTT

J: TRBJ1-1
length: 13
D: TRBD1
size: NA
V: TRBV6-2/TRBV6-3
CDR3: CASSWDRVGEAFF
DNA: TGTGCCAGCAGTTGGGACAGGGTTGGTGAAGCTTTCTTT

J: TRBJ1-2
length: 15
D: TRBD1
size: NA
V: TRBV3-1/TRBV3-2
CDR3: CASRSDRGIFGGYTF
DNA: TGTGCCAGCAGGTCGGACAGGGGAATTTTTGGTGGCTACACCTTC

J: TRBJ2-1
length: 15
D: TRBD2
size: NA
V: TRBV18
CDR3: CASSPTSGAYNEQFF
DNA: TGTGCCAGCTCACCGACTAGCGGGGCTTACAATGAGCAGTTCTTC

J: TRBJ1-2
length: 13
D: NA
size: NA
V: TRBV6-5
CDR3: CASSQQGIAGYTF
DNA: TGTGCCAGCAGCCAACAGGGAATTGCGGGCTACACCTTC

J: TRBJ1-5
length: 13
D: NA
size: NA
V: TRBV19
CDR3: CASSYRANQPQHF
DNA: TGTGCCAGTAGTTACAGGGCCAATCAGCCCCAGCATTTT

J: TRBJ1-2
length: 16
D: TRBD1
size: few
V: TRBV11-3
CDR3: CASSPEGRQGNYGYTF
DNA: TGTGCCAGCAGCCCCGAGGGGAGACAGGGAAACTATGGCTACACCTTC

J: TRBJ2-7
length: 13
D: NA
size: NA
V: TRBV7-9
CDR3: CASSLRQRHEQYF
DNA: TGTGCCAGCAGCTTAAGGCAGAGACACGAGCAGTACTTC

J: TRBJ1-2
length: 18
D: TRBD1
size: NA
V: TRBV4-3
CDR3: CASSQGPEGTGNYYGYTF
DNA: TGCGCCAGCAGCCAAGGGCCTGAAGGGACAGGCAATTACTATGGCTACACCTTC

J: TRBJ2-7
length: 13
D: TRBD1
size: NA
V: TRBV6-5
CDR3: CASRDRVAYEQYF
DNA: TGTGCCAGCCGAGACAGGGTGGCCTACGAGCAGTACTTC

J: TRBJ2-1
length: 13
D: NA
size: NA
V: TRBV14
CDR3: CASSQRGYNEQFF
DNA: TGTGCCAGCAGCCAAAGGGGGTACAATGAGCAGTTCTTC

J: TRBJ2-2
length: 15
D: TRBD1
size: NA
V: TRBV5-1
CDR3: CASTLGTGIAGELFF
DNA: TGCGCCAGCACCCTCGGGACAGGGATAGCCGGGGAGCTGTTTTTT

J: TRBJ2-1
length: 21
D: TRBD2
size: NA
V: TRBV9
CDR3: CASSVAVGGLAGASSYNEQFF
DNA: TGTGCCAGCAGCGTAGCTGTCGGGGGACTAGCGGGGGCAAGCTCCTACAATGAGCAGTTCTTC

J: TRBJ2-3
length: 15
D: TRBD2
size: NA
V: TRBV9
CDR3: CASSVAGLAGDTQYF
DNA: TGTGCCAGCAGCGTAGCGGGACTAGCGGGAGATACGCAGTATTTT

J: TRBJ2-7
length: 12
D: NA
size: NA
V: TRBV7-9
CDR3: CASSLSAYEQYF
DNA: TGTGCCAGCAGCCTCTCGGCCTACGAGCAGTACTTC

J: TRBJ2-1
length: 13
D: TRBD1
size: NA
V: TRBV18
CDR3: CASSLDRGAEQFF
DNA: TGTGCCAGCTCCCTGGACAGGGGCGCGGAGCAGTTCTTC

J: TRBJ1-2
length: 13
D: TRBD1
size: once
V: TRBV29-1
CDR3: CSVDKTGTYGYTF
DNA: TGCAGCGTTGATAAGACAGGGACCTATGGCTACACCTTC

J: TRBJ2-6
length: 18
D: NA
size: NA
V: TRBV7-4
CDR3: CASSLRGALPSGANVLTF
DNA: TGTGCCAGCAGCTTACGAGGGGCGCTTCCTTCTGGGGCCAACGTCCTGACTTTC

J: TRBJ2-1
length: 14
D: TRBD2
size: NA
V: TRBV10-3
CDR3: CAISRKRGDYEQFF
DNA: TGTGCCATCAGCCGCAAGCGGGGGGACTATGAGCAGTTCTTC

J: TRBJ2-5
length: 14
D: NA
size: NA
V: TRBV25-1
CDR3: CASSESGFQETQYF
DNA: TGTGCCAGCAGTGAATCTGGGTTCCAAGAGACCCAGTACTTC

J: TRBJ2-2
length: 17
D: TRBD1
size: NA
V: TRBV9
CDR3: CASSVGLETGKVGELFF
DNA: TGTGCCAGCAGCGTAGGTTTGGAGACAGGGAAGGTCGGGGAGCTGTTTTTT

J: TRBJ1-6
length: 14
D: TRBD1
size: NA
V: TRBV7-2
CDR3: CASSLGQGRSPLHF
DNA: TGTGCCAGCAGCTTAGGACAGGGGAGGTCACCCCTCCACTTT

J: TRBJ2-2
length: 16
D: NA
size: NA
V: TRBV7-9
CDR3: CASSPPRTVNTGELFF
DNA: TGTGCCAGCAGTCCCCCCAGGACCGTGAACACCGGGGAGCTGTTTTTT

J: TRBJ1-1
length: 13
D: NA
size: NA
V: TRBV19
CDR3: CASSSQVHTEAFF
DNA: TGTGCCAGTAGTAGTCAGGTCCACACTGAAGCTTTCTTT

J: TRBJ2-7
length: 14
D: NA
size: NA
V: TRBV18
CDR3: CASSPRGAFYEQYF
DNA: TGTGCCAGCTCACCCAGAGGGGCTTTCTACGAGCAGTACTTC

J: TRBJ2-3
length: 14
D: TRBD1
size: NA
V: TRBV19
CDR3: CASSRTGTENTQYF
DNA: TGTGCCAGTAGTCGGACAGGAACTGAAAATACGCAGTATTTT

J: TRBJ2-3
length: 16
D: TRBD2
size: NA
V: TRBV9
CDR3: CASSVVAGADTDTQYF
DNA: TGTGCCAGCAGCGTTGTAGCGGGGGCCGACACAGATACGCAGTATTTT

J: TRBJ2-5
length: 13
D: TRBD2
size: NA
V: TRBV19
CDR3: CASSPGLAETQYF
DNA: TGTGCCAGTAGTCCCGGACTAGCAGAGACCCAGTACTTC

J: TRBJ1-5
length: 13
D: NA
size: NA
V: TRBV12-3/TRBV12-4
CDR3: CASPPDSNQPQHF
DNA: TGTGCCAGTCCCCCAGATAGCAATCAGCCCCAGCATTTT

J: TRBJ1-3
length: 16
D: TRBD1
size: NA
V: TRBV28
CDR3: CASSWTGSPSGNTIYF
DNA: TGTGCCAGCAGTTGGACAGGGTCCCCCTCTGGAAACACCATATATTTT

J: TRBJ2-3
length: 15
D: TRBD2
size: NA
V: TRBV7-3
CDR3: CASSPQAGVPDTQYF
DNA: TGTGCCAGCAGCCCCCAGGCGGGAGTGCCAGATACGCAGTATTTT

J: TRBJ2-7
length: 15
D: NA
size: NA
V: TRBV30
CDR3: CAWKRRAPRRYEQYF
DNA: TGTGCCTGGAAGCGCCGGGCCCCTCGCCGTTACGAGCAGTACTTC

J: TRBJ2-1
length: 13
D: NA
size: NA
V: TRBV9
CDR3: CASSVEGTGEQFF
DNA: TGTGCCAGCAGCGTAGAGGGGACGGGTGAGCAGTTCTTC

J: TRBJ1-3
length: 14
D: TRBD1
size: NA
V: TRBV27
CDR3: CASRLTGAGNTIYF
DNA: TGTGCCAGCAGGCTGACAGGGGCCGGAAACACCATATATTTT

J: TRBJ1-4
length: 15
D: TRBD1
size: NA
V: TRBV27
CDR3: CASSSRTGLGEKLFF
DNA: TGTGCCAGCAGTTCAAGGACAGGGTTGGGTGAAAAACTGTTTTTT

J: TRBJ1-2
length: 13
D: NA
size: NA
V: TRBV6-2/TRBV6-3
CDR3: CASSYSLGYGYTF
DNA: TGTGCCAGCAGTTACAGCCTTGGCTATGGCTACACCTTC

J: TRBJ2-5
length: 15
D: TRBD2
size: NA
V: TRBV27
CDR3: CASSFDPSGSQTQYF
DNA: TGTGCCAGCAGTTTTGATCCTAGCGGGAGCCAGACCCAGTACTTC

J: TRBJ2-1
length: 13
D: NA
size: NA
V: TRBV7-3
CDR3: CASSFSGRGEQFF
DNA: TGTGCCAGCAGCTTCTCCGGGCGCGGGGAGCAGTTCTTC

J: TRBJ2-2
length: 15
D: NA
size: NA
V: TRBV2
CDR3: CASSVGSAPTGELFF
DNA: TGTGCCAGCAGTGTAGGTTCCGCTCCCACCGGGGAGCTGTTTTTT

J: TRBJ1-1
length: 14
D: NA
size: NA
V: TRBV4-3
CDR3: CASSQDRRVAEAFF
DNA: TGCGCCAGCAGCCAAGATCGCAGGGTCGCTGAAGCTTTCTTT

J: TRBJ2-3
length: 18
D: TRBD2
size: NA
V: TRBV7-3
CDR3: CASSRLGGRDVGTDTQYF
DNA: TGTGCCAGCAGCCGTCTAGGCGGGAGGGATGTCGGCACAGATACGCAGTATTTT

J: TRBJ2-7
length: 13
D: NA
size: NA
V: TRBV30
CDR3: CAWSVSGAKEQYF
DNA: TGTGCCTGGAGTGTATCGGGGGCGAAAGAGCAGTACTTC